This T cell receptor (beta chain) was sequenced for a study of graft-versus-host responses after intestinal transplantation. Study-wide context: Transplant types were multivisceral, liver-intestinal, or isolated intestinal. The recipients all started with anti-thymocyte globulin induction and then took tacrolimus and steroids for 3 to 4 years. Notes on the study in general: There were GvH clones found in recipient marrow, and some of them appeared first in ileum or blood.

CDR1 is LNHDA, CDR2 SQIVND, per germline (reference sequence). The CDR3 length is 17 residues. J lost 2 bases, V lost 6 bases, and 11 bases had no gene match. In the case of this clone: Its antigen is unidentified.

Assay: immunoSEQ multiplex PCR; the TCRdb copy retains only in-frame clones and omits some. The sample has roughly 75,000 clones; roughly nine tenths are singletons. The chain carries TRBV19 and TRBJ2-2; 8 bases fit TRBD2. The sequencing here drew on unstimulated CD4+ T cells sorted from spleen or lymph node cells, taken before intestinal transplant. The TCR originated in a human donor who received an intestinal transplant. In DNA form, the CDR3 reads TGTGCCAGTAGCAAAAAGAGCGGGGGCCGAAACACCGGGGAGCTGTTTTTT. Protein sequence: CASSKKSGGRNTGELFF.